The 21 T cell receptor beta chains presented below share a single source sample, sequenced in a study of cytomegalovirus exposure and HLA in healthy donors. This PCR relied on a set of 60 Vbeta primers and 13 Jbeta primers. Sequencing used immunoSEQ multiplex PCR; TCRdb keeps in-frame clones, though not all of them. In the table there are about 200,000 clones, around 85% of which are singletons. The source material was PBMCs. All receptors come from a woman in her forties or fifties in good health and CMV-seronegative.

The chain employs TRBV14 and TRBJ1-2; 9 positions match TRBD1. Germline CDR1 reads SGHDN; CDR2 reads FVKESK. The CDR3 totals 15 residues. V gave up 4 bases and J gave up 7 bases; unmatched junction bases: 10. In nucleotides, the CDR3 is TGTGCCAGCAGCCGCCCGGGGACAGGGAGTCCTGGCTACACCTTC. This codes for CASSRPGTGSPGYTF.

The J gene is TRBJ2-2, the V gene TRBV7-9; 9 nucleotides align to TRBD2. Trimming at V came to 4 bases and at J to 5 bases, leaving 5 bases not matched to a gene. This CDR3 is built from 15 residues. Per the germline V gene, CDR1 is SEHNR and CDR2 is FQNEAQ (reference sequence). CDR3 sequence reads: CASSYSGRRTGELFF. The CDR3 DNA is TGTGCCAGCAGCTATAGCGGGAGAAGGACCGGGGAGCTGTTTTTT.

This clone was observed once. The CDR3 DNA is TGTGCCAGTAGCATGACAGAAGCCTCCTACAATGAGCAGTTCTTC. It codes for CASSMTEASYNEQFF. J is TRBJ2-1 and V is TRBV19; TRBD1 is a possible D gene (5 bases). Trimming took off 6 bases at V and 0 bases at J, with 12 bases between the two ends. The CDR3 is 15 amino acids. The germline V gene has CDR1 LNHDA and CDR2 SQIVND (reference sequence).

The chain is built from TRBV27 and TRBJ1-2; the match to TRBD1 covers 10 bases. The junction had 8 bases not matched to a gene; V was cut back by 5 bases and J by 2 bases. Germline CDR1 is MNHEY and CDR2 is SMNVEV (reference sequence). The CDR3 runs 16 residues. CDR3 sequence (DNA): TGTGCCAGCAGTAACAGGGACAGGGGCTTGAACTATGGCTACACCTTC. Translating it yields CASSNRDRGLNYGYTF.

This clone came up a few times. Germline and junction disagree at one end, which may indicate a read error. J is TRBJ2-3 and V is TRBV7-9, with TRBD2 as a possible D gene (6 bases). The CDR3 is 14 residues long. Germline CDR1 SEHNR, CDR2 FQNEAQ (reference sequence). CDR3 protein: CSSSLGTGRGTQYF. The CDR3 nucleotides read TGTTCCAGCAGCTTAGGGACTGGCAGAGGTACGCAGTATTTT.

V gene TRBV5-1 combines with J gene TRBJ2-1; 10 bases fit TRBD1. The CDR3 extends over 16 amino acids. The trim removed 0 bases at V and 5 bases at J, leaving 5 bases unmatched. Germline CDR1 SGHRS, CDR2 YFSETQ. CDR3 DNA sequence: TGCGCCAGCAGCTTGGTCTTAGGGACAGGGGACAATGAGCAGTTCTTC. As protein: CASSLVLGTGDNEQFF.

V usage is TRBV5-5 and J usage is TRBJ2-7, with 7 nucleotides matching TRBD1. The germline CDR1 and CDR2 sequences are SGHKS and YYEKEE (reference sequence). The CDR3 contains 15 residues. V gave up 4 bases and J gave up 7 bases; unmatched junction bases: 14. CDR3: CASSLAGRGSREQYF. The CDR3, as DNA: TGTGCCAGCAGCCTGGCGGGCAGGGGGTCGCGGGAGCAGTACTTC. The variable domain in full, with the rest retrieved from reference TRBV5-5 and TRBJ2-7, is DAGVTQSPTHLIKTRGQQVTLRCSPISGHKSVSWYQQVLGQGPQFIFQYYEKEERGRGNFPDRFSARQFPNYSSELNVNALLLGDSALYLCASSLAGRGSREQYFGPGTRLTVT.

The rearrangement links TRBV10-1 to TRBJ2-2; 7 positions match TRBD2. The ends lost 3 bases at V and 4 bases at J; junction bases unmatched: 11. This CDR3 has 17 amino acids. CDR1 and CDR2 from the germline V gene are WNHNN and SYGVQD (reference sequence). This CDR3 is CASSEPFWGGSTGELFF. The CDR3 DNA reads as TGCGCCAGCAGTGAACCTTTTTGGGGGGGGAGCACCGGGGAGCTGTTTTTT.

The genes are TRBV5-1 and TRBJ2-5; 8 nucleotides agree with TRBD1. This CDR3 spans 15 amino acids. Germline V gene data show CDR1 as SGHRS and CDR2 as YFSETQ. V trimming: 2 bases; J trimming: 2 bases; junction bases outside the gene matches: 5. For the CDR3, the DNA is TGCGCCAGCAGCTTCGTGACAGGGGTTCAAGAGACCCAGTACTTC. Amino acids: CASSFVTGVQETQYF.

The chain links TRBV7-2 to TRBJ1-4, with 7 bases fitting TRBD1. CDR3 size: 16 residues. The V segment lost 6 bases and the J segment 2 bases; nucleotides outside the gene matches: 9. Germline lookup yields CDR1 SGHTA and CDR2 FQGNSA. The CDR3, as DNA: TGTGCCAGCAGAACAGAGGGGGCTGGGACTAATGAAAAACTGTTTTTT. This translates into CASRTEGAGTNEKLFF.

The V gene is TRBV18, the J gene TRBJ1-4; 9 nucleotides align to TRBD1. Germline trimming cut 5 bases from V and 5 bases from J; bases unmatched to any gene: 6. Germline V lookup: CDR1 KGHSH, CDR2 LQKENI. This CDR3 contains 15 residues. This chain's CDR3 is CASSGRQGENEKLFF. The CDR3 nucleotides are TGTGCCAGCTCAGGACGACAGGGGGAGAATGAAAAACTGTTTTTT.

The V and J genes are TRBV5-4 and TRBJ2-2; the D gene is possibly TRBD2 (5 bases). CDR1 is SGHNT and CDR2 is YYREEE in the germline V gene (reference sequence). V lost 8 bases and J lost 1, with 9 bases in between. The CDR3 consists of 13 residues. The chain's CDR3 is CASKDWNTGELFF. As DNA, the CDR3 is TGTGCCAGTAAGGACTGGAACACCGGGGAGCTGTTTTTT. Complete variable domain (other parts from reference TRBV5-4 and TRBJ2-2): ETGVTQSPTHLIKTRGQQVTLRCSSQSGHNTVSWYQQALGQGPQFIFQYYREEENGRGNFPPRFSGLQFPNYSSELNVNALELDDSALYLCASKDWNTGELFFGEGSRLTVL.

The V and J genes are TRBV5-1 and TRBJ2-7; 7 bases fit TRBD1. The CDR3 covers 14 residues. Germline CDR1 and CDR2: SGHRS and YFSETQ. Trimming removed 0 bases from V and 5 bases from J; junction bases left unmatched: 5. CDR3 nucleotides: TGCGCCAGCAGCTTGGGACAGGGATCCAACGAGCAGTACTTC. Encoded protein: CASSLGQGSNEQYF. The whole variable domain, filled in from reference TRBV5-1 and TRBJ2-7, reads KAGVTQTPRYLIKTRGQQVTLSCSPISGHRSVSWYQQTPGQGLQFLFEYFSETQRNKGNFPGRFSGRQFSNSRSEMNVSTLELGDSALYLCASSLGQGSNEQYFGPGTRLTVT.

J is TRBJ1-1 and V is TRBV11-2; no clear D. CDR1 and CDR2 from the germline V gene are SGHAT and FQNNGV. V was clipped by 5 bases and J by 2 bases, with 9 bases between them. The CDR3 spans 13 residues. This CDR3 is CASSLNLNTEAFF. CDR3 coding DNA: TGTGCCAGCAGCCTAAATCTCAACACTGAAGCTTTCTTT.

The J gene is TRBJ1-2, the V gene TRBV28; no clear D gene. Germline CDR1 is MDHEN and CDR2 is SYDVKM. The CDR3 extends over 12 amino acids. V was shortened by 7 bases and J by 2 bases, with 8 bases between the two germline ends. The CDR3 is CASTNPNYGYTF. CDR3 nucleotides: TGTGCCAGCACTAATCCGAACTATGGCTACACCTTC.

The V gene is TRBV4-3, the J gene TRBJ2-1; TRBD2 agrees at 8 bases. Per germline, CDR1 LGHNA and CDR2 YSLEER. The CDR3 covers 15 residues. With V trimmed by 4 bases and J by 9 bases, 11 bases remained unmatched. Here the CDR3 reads CASSLSAGGSGEQFF. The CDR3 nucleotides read TGCGCCAGCAGCCTATCCGCGGGAGGATCCGGTGAGCAGTTCTTC.

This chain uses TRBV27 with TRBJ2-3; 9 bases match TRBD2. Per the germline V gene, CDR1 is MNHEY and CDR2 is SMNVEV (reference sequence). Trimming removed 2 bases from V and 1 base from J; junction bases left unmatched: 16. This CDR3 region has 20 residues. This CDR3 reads CASSLTDPGVREGGTDTQYF. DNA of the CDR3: TGTGCCAGCAGTTTAACAGATCCGGGTGTGCGGGAGGGTGGCACAGATACGCAGTATTTT.

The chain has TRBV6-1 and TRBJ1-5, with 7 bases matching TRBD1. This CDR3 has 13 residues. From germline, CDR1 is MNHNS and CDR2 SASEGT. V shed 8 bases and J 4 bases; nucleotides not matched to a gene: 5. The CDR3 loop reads CASAGTVNQPQHF. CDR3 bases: TGTGCCAGCGCCGGGACAGTTAATCAGCCCCAGCATTTT.

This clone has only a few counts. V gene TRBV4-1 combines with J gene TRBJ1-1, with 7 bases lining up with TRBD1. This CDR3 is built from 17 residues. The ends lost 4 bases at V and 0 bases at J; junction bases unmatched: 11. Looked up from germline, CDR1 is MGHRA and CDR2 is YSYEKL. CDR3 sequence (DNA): TGCGCCAGCAGCCCAGAGGGACAGCAAAGTATGAACACTGAAGCTTTCTTT. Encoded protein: CASSPEGQQSMNTEAFF.

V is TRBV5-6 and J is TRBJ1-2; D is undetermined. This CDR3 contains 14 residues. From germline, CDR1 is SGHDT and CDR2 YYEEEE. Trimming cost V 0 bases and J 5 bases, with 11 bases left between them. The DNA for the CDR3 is TGTGCCAGCAGCTTGGCACAGAGGGAGTATGGCTACACCTTC. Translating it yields CASSLAQREYGYTF.

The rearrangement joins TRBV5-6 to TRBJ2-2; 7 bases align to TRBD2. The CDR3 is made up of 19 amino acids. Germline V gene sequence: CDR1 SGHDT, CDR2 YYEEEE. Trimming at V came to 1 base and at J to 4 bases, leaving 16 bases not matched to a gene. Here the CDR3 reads CASSLIGDQSRGVTGELFF. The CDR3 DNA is TGTGCCAGCAGCTTGATCGGGGATCAATCCCGGGGGGTCACCGGGGAGCTGTTTTTT.